Shown below are 7 T cell receptor beta chains from a single sample sequenced in a study of T cell repertoires in cytomegalovirus infection. TCRdb fed the reads into MiXCR, producing one record per CDR3 protein. The top ten hold 8.7% of the sample, which has about 360,000 distinct CDR3 sequences, 15% to 20% seen once. The material sequenced was PBMCs. These receptor sequences come from a human donor in good health (CMV status not recorded). Some clones in this sample may be carry-over from other donors' samples.

This sequence joins TRBV12-3 or TRBV12-4 and TRBJ2-3; TRBD2 matches 7 bases. CDR3 length: 14 residues. V lost 3 bases, J lost 4 bases, and 4 bases stayed unmatched. CDR3 in amino acids: CASSFVAGADTQYF. The CDR3 region has the DNA TGTGCCAGCAGTTTTGTAGCGGGCGCAGATACGCAGTATTTT.

The CDR3: CASSFGTGFGETQYF. CDR3 sequence (DNA): TGTGCCAGCAGCTTCGGGACAGGGTTCGGAGAGACCCAGTACTTC. The J gene is TRBJ2-5, the V gene TRBV5-6; 9 bases line up with TRBD1. Germline loops: CDR1 SGHDT, CDR2 YYEEEE. This CDR3 has 15 amino acids. V was clipped by 2 bases and J by 4 bases; unmatched bases: 6.

This clonotype was picked up a small number of times. The CDR3 nucleotides read TGTGCCAGCACAACAGGGTTCTCTGGAAACACCATATATTTT. Translating gives CASTTGFSGNTIYF. The chain joins TRBV2 to TRBJ1-3, with a tentative D call TRBD1 (6 bases). CDR3 size: 14 residues. With 7 bases removed from V and 0 bases from J, the gap between germline ends came to 10 bases. Germline CDR1 and CDR2: SNHLY and FYNNEI.

This clonotype was observed many times. This sequence joins TRBV19 and TRBJ1-5; 8 bases map to TRBD1. This CDR3 has 14 amino acids. Germline V CDR1 and CDR2: LNHDA, SQIVND (reference sequence). Unmatched junction bases numbered 4, after V lost 4 bases and J lost 5 bases. CDR3 sequence reads: CASSRQGTDQPQHF. DNA of the CDR3: TGTGCCAGTAGTAGACAGGGGACTGATCAGCCCCAGCATTTT.

The chain combines TRBV14 with TRBJ1-2, with 7 bases fitting TRBD1. The germline gives CDR1 SGHDN, CDR2 FVKESK. The V gene end was trimmed by 4 bases and the J gene end by 6 bases; junction bases not matched to a gene: 5. This CDR3 has 13 amino acids. For the CDR3, the DNA is TGTGCCAGCAGCCCTGGGACAGTGGATGGCTACACCTTC. This gives the protein CASSPGTVDGYTF.

The chain uses TRBV7-2 and TRBJ2-5, with 8 bases identical to TRBD2. The CDR3 is made up of 16 amino acids. Germline CDR1 reads SGHTA; CDR2 reads FQGNSA. V dropped 6 bases and J dropped 3; count of bases not matched to a gene: 12. CDR3 residues: CASSSAPGGAEETQYF. In nucleotides, the CDR3 is TGTGCCAGCAGTTCGGCCCCCGGGGGGGCAGAAGAGACCCAGTACTTC.

This clonotype occurred many times. The chain couples TRBV4-3 to TRBJ2-5; D is perhaps TRBD2 (6 bases). The CDR3 has 15 amino acids. Per germline, CDR1 LGHNA and CDR2 YSLEER. Trimming took 5 bases from V and 4 from J, leaving 17 bases between them. Here the CDR3 reads CASSSRLGIGETQYF. DNA for the CDR3: TGCGCCAGCAGCTCCCGACTAGGGATCGGAGAGACCCAGTACTTC.